Below are 2 T cell receptor beta chains sequenced from a single sample in a study of blood T cell repertoires in COVID-19. Using immunoSEQ multiplex PCR, the repertoire was profiled, and TCRdb retains in-frame clones only, with some absent. The top ten hold about 7% of the sample, which has around 56,000 clones, more than 70% seen once. The sample comprised peripheral blood. Receptors originate from a man in his 60s with active or convalescent COVID-19.

The sample holds one count of this clone. The J gene is TRBJ1-6, the V gene TRBV5-5, with D maybe TRBD1 (5 bases). This CDR3 is built from 15 residues. Looked up from germline, CDR1 is SGHKS and CDR2 is YYEKEE (reference sequence). Trimming took 5 bases from V and 2 from J, leaving 11 bases between them. CDR3 bases: TGTGCCAGCAGTTTCGAGGACACCTATAATTCACCCCTCCACTTT. It specifies CASSFEDTYNSPLHF.

This clone was detected only once. The V and J genes are TRBV5-4 and TRBJ1-2; D might be TRBD1 (6 bases). Germline V lookup: CDR1 SGHNT, CDR2 YYREEE (reference sequence). CDR3 length: 14 residues. V shed 0 bases and J shed 4 bases, with 10 bases lying between them. The CDR3 DNA is TGTGCCAGCAGCTTGGCCGGACAGTCCTATGGCTACACCTTC. Amino acids: CASSLAGQSYGYTF.